The T cell receptor (beta chain) described here comes from a study of response to subunit inactivated influenza vaccine. Study outcomes and limitations: It was the authors' suggestion that each seasonal influenza vaccination recruits few new T cells.

This CDR3 spans 13 amino acids. The ends lost 4 bases at V and 7 bases at J; junction bases unmatched: 6. Germline CDR1 is SGHVS and CDR2 is FQNEAQ. This clonotype was detected only a few times. Antigen: not known. TCRdb recomputed calls from the RT-PCR reads with MiXCR, one row per CDR3 protein. The sample carries 430,000 or so distinct CDR3 sequences, roughly 9.8% recorded once. The sequencing used PBMCs from blood, collected around seven weeks after vaccination. This chain uses TRBV7-8 with TRBJ1-1; 7 bases are shared with TRBD1. The TCR was taken from a man aged 50-59 years who received an inactivated influenza vaccine. CDR3 sequence: CASSSTGRFEAFF. The DNA of the CDR3 is TGTGCCAGCAGCTCGACAGGGAGATTTGAAGCTTTCTTT.